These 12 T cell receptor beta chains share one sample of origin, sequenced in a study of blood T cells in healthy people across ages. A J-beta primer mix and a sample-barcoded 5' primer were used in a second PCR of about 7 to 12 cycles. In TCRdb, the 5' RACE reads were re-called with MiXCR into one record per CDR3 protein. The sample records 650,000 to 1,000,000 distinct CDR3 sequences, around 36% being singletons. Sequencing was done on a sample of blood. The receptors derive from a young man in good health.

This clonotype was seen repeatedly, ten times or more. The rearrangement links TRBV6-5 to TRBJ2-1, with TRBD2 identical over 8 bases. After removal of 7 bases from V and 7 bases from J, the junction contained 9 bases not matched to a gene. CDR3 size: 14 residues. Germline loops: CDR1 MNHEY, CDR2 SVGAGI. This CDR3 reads CASTRGGSYNEQFF. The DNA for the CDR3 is TGTGCCAGCACCCGGGGGGGGTCGTATAATGAGCAGTTCTTC.

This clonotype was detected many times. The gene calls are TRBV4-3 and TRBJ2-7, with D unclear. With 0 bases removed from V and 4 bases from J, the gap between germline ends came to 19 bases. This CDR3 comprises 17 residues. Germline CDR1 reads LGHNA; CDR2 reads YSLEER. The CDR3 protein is CASSQEWQAELGYEQYF. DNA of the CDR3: TGCGCCAGCAGCCAAGAATGGCAGGCCGAATTGGGGTACGAGCAGTACTTC.

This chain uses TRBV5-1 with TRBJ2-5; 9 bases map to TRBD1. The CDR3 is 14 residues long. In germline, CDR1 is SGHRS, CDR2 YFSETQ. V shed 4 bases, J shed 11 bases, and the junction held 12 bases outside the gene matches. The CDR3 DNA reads TGCGCCAGCAGCACGGGACAGGGATCTAATGAGCAGTACTTC. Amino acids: CASSTGQGSNEQYF.

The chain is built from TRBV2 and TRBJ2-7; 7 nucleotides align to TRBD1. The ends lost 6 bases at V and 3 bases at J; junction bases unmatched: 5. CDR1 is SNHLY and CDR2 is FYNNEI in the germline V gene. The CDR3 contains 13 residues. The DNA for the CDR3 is TGTGCCAGCAGCCAGGGGGTCATCTACGAGCAGTACTTC. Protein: CASSQGVIYEQYF.

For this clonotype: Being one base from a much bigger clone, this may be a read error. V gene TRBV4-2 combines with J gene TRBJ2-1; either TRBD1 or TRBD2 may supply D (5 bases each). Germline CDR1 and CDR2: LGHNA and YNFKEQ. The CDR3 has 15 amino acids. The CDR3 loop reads CACSQDPGQSNEQFF. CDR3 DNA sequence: TGTGCCTGCAGCCAAGATCCGGGGCAGTCCAATGAGCAGTTCTTC.

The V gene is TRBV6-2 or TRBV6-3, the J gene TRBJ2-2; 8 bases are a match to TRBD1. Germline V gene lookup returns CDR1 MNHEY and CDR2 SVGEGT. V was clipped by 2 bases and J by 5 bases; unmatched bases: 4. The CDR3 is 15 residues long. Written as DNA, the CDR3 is TGTGCCAGCAGTTACGCAGGGGGCGTTACCGGGGAGCTGTTTTTT. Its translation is CASSYAGGVTGELFF.

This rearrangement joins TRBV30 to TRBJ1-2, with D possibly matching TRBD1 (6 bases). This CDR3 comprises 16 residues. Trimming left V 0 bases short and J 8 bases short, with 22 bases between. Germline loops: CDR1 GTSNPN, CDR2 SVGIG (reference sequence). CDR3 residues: CAWSVGGQGIYRGYTF. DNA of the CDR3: TGTGCCTGGAGTGTGGGGGGGCAGGGCATATATCGCGGCTACACCTTC.

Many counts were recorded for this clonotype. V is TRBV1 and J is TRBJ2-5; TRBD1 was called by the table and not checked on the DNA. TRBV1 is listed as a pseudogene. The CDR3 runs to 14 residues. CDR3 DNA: TGCACCAGCAGCCAAGCCGGGCCAAAAGAGACCCAGTACTTC. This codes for CTSSQAGPKETQYF.

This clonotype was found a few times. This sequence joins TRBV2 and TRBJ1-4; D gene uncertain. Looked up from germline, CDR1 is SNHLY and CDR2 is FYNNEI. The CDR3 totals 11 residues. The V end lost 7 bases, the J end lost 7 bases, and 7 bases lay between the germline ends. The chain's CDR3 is CASTAAEKLFF. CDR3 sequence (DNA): TGTGCCAGCACGGCGGCTGAAAAACTGTTTTTT. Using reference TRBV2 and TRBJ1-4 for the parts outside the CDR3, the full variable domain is EPEVTQTPSHQVTQMGQEVILRCVPISNHLYFYWYRQILGQKVEFLVSFYNNEISEKSEIFDDQFSVERPDGSNFTLKIRSTKLEDSAMYFCASTAAEKLFFGSGTQLSVL.

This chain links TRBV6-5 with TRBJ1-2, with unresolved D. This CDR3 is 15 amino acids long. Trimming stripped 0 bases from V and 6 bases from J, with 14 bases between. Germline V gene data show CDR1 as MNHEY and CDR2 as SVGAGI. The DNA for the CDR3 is TGTGCCAGCAGTTACTCTTCCGTGGCGTCGGATGGCTACACCTTC. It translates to CASSYSSVASDGYTF.

In nucleotides, the CDR3 is TGTGCCTGGAGCCGCCAGGGCTCCTACGAGCAGTACTTC. Translating it yields CAWSRQGSYEQYF. This chain links TRBV30 with TRBJ2-7; D perhaps matches TRBD1 (5 bases). The ends were cut back, 3 bases at V and 0 bases at J, with 9 bases in the middle. Germline V CDR1 and CDR2: GTSNPN, SVGIG (reference sequence). This CDR3 has 13 residues.

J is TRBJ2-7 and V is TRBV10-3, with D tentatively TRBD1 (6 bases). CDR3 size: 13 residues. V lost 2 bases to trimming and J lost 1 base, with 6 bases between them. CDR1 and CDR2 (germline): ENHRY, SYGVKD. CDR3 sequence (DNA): TGTGCCATCAGTGAGGGACAGTCCTACGAGCAGTACTTC. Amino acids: CAISEGQSYEQYF.